Below are 15 T cell receptor beta chains sequenced from a single sample in a study of a mutant IDH1 vaccine in newly diagnosed glioma. Documented time point: baseline, week 1 (first vaccination visit). The treatment denotes: pre-vaccination baseline after standard-of-care therapy. Using immunoSEQ multiplex PCR, the repertoire was profiled, and TCRdb retains in-frame clones only, with some absent. This table has approximately 54,000 clones, 70% to 90% appearing once. The sequencing used PBMCs, collected from a glioma patient treated with radiotherapy, temozolomide or both. The source is a man aged 18 to 30 with glioma.

The chain employs TRBV15 and TRBJ1-2; tentatively, D is TRBD1 (5 bases). The CDR3 runs 14 residues. V gave up 1 base and J gave up 4 bases, with 10 bases separating them. Germline CDR1 LNHNV, CDR2 YYDKDF (reference sequence). CDR3: CATSRVERGYGYTF. DNA for the CDR3: TGTGCCACCAGCAGAGTGGAAAGGGGCTATGGCTACACCTTC.

The CDR3 coding sequence is TGTGCCAGCAGTGTACAAGGGCGGTACAATGAGCAGTTCTTC. It yields the protein CASSVQGRYNEQFF. The chain carries TRBV6-5 and TRBJ2-1, with D hard to call. This CDR3 has 14 residues. Germline V gene lookup returns CDR1 MNHEY and CDR2 SVGAGI. V was cut by 5 bases and J by 4 bases, with 12 bases left in between.

The rearrangement uses TRBV6-6 and TRBJ1-5, with D unresolved. There are 13 residues in the CDR3. V was clipped by 7 bases and J by 6 bases, with 13 bases between them. From germline, CDR1 is MNHNY and CDR2 SVGAGI (reference sequence). As DNA, the CDR3 is TGTGCCAGCACCCCAAAGCATCTTCAGCCCCAGCATTTT. Amino acid sequence: CASTPKHLQPQHF.

This clone was observed once. The rearrangement uses TRBV29-1 and TRBJ2-7, with 7 bases that match TRBD2. This CDR3 comprises 14 residues. V dropped 0 bases and J dropped 5; count of bases not matched to a gene: 7. Germline-derived CDR1 and CDR2 are SQVTM and ANQGSEA. The chain's CDR3 is CSVEDRGDFHEQYF. The CDR3 nucleotides are TGCAGCGTTGAAGATCGGGGGGACTTCCACGAGCAGTACTTC.

The rearrangement links TRBV2 to TRBJ1-1; 8 bases align to TRBD1. Germline values: CDR1 SNHLY, CDR2 FYNNEI. The CDR3 loop spans 14 amino acids. With 10 bases clipped from V and 0 bases from J, the junction kept 7 bases outside the gene matches. CDR3 coding DNA: TGTGCCACCAATCCAGGGGGCTTGAACACTGAAGCTTTCTTT. Translated, it gives CATNPGGLNTEAFF.

This clone appeared a single time. This rearrangement joins TRBV7-2 to TRBJ2-7, with TRBD2 matching over 15 bases. CDR3 length: 15 residues. With 5 bases clipped from V and 3 bases from J, the junction kept 2 bases outside the gene matches. Germline lookup yields CDR1 SGHTA and CDR2 FQGNSA. CDR3 sequence reads: CASSPGLAGGYEQYF. CDR3 coding DNA: TGTGCCAGCAGCCCGGGACTAGCGGGAGGCTACGAGCAGTACTTC.

The J gene is TRBJ1-4, the V gene TRBV18; a weak D match, TRBD1 (6 bases). This CDR3 has 15 residues. CDR1 is KGHSH, CDR2 LQKENI, per germline. V dropped 1 base and J dropped 7 bases, with 13 bases sitting between them. The chain's CDR3 is CASSPRDMPGEKLFF. The CDR3 bases are TGTGCCAGCTCACCACGGGACATGCCGGGTGAAAAACTGTTTTTT.

J is TRBJ1-5 and V is TRBV2, with D possibly TRBD1 on 6 matching bases. V lost 4 bases to trimming and J lost 3 bases, with 10 bases between them. The CDR3 contains 14 residues. Germline CDR1 SNHLY, CDR2 FYNNEI. The CDR3 loop is CASSVGQFNQPQHF. The DNA for the CDR3 is TGTGCCAGCAGTGTAGGACAGTTCAATCAGCCCCAGCATTTT.

The chain joins TRBV6-5 to TRBJ1-2, with D tentatively TRBD1 (5 bases). The length of the CDR3 is 15 residues. Germline lookup yields CDR1 MNHEY and CDR2 SVGAGI. Trimming removed 2 bases from V and 5 bases from J, with 15 bases in between. CDR3 sequence (DNA): TGTGCCAGCAGTTACCGGGGCAGGGCCGCTTATGGCTACACCTTC. It yields the protein CASSYRGRAAYGYTF.

The chain has TRBV7-2 and TRBJ2-4; the D is unclear. The CDR3 loop spans 13 amino acids. The V and J ends lost 3 bases and 8 bases respectively, with 11 bases between them. The germline CDR1 and CDR2 sequences are SGHTA and FQGNSA. CDR3 loop: CASSLAWSDIQYF. In nucleotides, the CDR3 is TGTGCCAGCAGCTTGGCTTGGTCGGACATTCAGTACTTC. The full variable domain, with the rest looked up from reference TRBV7-2 and TRBJ2-4, is GAGVSQSPSNKVTEKGKDVELRCDPISGHTALYWYRQSLGQGLEFLIYFQGNSAPDKSGLPSDRFSAERTGGSVSTLTIQRTQQEDSAVYLCASSLAWSDIQYFGAGTRLSVL.

V is TRBV4-3 and J is TRBJ1-1; perhaps TRBD1 as D (6 bases). The CDR3 has 15 residues. Deletions cut 0 bases from V and 5 bases from J, with 13 bases between. Germline V gives CDR1 LGHNA, CDR2 YSLEER. CDR3 DNA sequence: TGCGCCAGCAGCCAAGATCTGAAGGGGGGGACTGAAGCTTTCTTT. Its protein is CASSQDLKGGTEAFF.

This clone appeared once. The V gene is TRBV6-5, the J gene TRBJ2-7; tentatively, D is TRBD1 (6 bases). Germline V gene sequence: CDR1 MNHEY, CDR2 SVGAGI. Trimming left V 5 bases short and J 3 bases short, with 11 bases between. This CDR3 spans 13 amino acids. The CDR3 reads CASSRTAYYEQYF. The DNA of the CDR3 is TGTGCCAGCAGTCGGACAGCATACTACGAGCAGTACTTC.

CDR3 region: CAISGLGADNEQFF. CDR3 bases: TGTGCCATCAGTGGTCTGGGGGCGGATAATGAGCAGTTCTTC. The chain joins TRBV10-3 to TRBJ2-1; a weak D match, TRBD1 (6 bases). The CDR3 extends over 14 amino acids. In germline, CDR1 is ENHRY, CDR2 SYGVKD. The V end lost 4 bases, the J end lost 7 bases, and 14 bases lay between the germline ends.

This clone was observed a few times. The rearrangement links TRBV29-1 to TRBJ1-1, with D possibly matching TRBD1 (6 bases). Looked up from germline, CDR1 is SQVTM and CDR2 is ANQGSEA. Deletions cut 3 bases from V and 1 base from J, with 12 bases between. The CDR3 sequence is 14 residues long. The CDR3 region has the DNA TGCAGCGTTGAGAACAGACAGGCGAACACTGAAGCTTTCTTT. Translating it yields CSVENRQANTEAFF.

This chain joins TRBV4-2 and TRBJ1-1; D may be TRBD1 (6 bases). The CDR3 covers 14 residues. Trimming removed 4 bases at V and 0 bases at J, with 9 bases between. Germline values: CDR1 LGHNA, CDR2 YNFKEQ. The CDR3 nucleotides read TGTGCCAGCAGCCTAGGGGGTATGAACACTGAAGCTTTCTTT. It encodes CASSLGGMNTEAFF.